Each of the 3 T cell receptor beta chains below was sequenced from the same sample in a study of blood T cell repertoires in COVID-19. Method: immunoSEQ multiplex PCR; TCRdb's copy keeps in-frame clones and lacks some. Counted here are approximately 410,000 clones, around 86% occurring once; the ten biggest clones make up 1.4% to 1.5%. Sequences were obtained from peripheral blood. The receptors here all came from a woman in her twenties or thirties with active or convalescent COVID-19.

The chain links TRBV19 to TRBJ1-3; a possible D gene is TRBD1 (5 bases). The CDR3 has 16 amino acids. Trimming took 7 bases from V and 0 from J, leaving 16 bases between them. Germline V gene lookup returns CDR1 LNHDA and CDR2 SQIVND (reference sequence). CDR3 bases: TGTGCCAGTACACCGGACATCTACCGCTCTGGAAACACCATATATTTT. Encoded protein: CASTPDIYRSGNTIYF.

This clone was seen once. This sequence joins TRBV11-2 and TRBJ2-7; 13 positions agree with TRBD2. The V gene's germline CDR1 is SGHAT and CDR2 FQNNGV. The CDR3 totals 15 residues. V trimming: 4 bases; J trimming: 3 bases; junction bases outside the gene matches: 3. Here the CDR3 reads CASSSGTSGDYEQYF. The CDR3 region has the DNA TGTGCCAGCAGCTCTGGGACTAGCGGGGACTACGAGCAGTACTTC.

The rearrangement joins TRBV6-6 to TRBJ1-5; D is perhaps TRBD1 (6 bases). CDR3 length: 14 amino acids. V shed 5 bases and J shed 1 base, with 9 bases lying between them. Germline V lookup: CDR1 MNHNY, CDR2 SVGAGI (reference sequence). CDR3 region: CASSRTASNQPQHF. CDR3 bases: TGTGCCAGCAGTCGGACAGCAAGCAATCAGCCCCAGCATTTT.